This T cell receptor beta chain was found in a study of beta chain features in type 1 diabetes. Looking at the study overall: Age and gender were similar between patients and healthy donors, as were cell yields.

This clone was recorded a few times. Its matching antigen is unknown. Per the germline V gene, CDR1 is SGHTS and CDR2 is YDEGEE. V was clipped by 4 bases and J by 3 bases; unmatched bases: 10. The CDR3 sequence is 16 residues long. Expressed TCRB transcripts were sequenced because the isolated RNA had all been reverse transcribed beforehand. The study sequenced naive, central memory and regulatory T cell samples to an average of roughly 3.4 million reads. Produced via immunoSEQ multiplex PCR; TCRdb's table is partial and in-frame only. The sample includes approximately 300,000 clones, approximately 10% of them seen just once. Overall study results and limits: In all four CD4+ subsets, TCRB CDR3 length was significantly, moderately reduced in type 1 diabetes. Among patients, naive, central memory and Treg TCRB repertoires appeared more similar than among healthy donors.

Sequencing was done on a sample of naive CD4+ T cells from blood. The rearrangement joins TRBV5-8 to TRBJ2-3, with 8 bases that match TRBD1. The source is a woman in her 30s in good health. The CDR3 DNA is TGTGCCAGCAGCCTTAAACAGGGGGTGAGGACAGATACGCAGTATTTT. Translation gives CASSLKQGVRTDTQYF.